These T cell receptor beta chains were read from a single sample in a study of long-term antiretroviral therapy in people with HIV. Sequenced by immunoSEQ multiplex PCR; TCRdb stores in-frame clones only, minus some. The profile shows roughly 42,000 clones, more than 75% of them singletons. Sequenced here: unsorted PBMCs, sampled 0.1 years before starting antiretroviral therapy. These receptors were obtained from a woman aged 45-65 years with HIV. CDR3s include the opening cysteine and the closing phenylalanine or tryptophan. The order of the fields is D gene, J gene, V gene, clone size, CDR3 length, CDR3 DNA, CDR3 protein. A D gene is named only where the DNA matches it firmly. Size is stated for part of the rows, as once, few or many counts, or as a class when the clone is expanded.

>TRBD1|TRBJ1-2|TRBV14|-|15
TGTGCCAGCAGCCAAGTCGGGGGGAGACAGGGCGGCTACACCTTC
CASSQVGGRQGGYTF
>-|TRBJ2-3|TRBV4-3|-|18
TGCGCCAGCAGCCAGGCGGACGTTGACAGCCATAGCACAGATACGCAGTATTTT
CASSQADVDSHSTDTQYF
>TRBD1|TRBJ1-6|TRBV7-9|-|15
TGTGCCAGCAGCTTAGACAGGGGTATGGATTCACCCCTCCACTTT
CASSLDRGMDSPLHF
>-|TRBJ2-2|TRBV11-1|few|14
TGTGCCAGCAGCTTTTATGACGGCACCGGGGAGCTGTTTTTT
CASSFYDGTGELFF
>TRBD2|TRBJ2-2|TRBV6-5|-|16
TGTGCCAGCAGTTTGAACGGGGGGGCCTATTTGGGGGAGCTGTTTTTT
CASSLNGGAYLGELFF
>-|TRBJ2-7|TRBV7-6|-|15
TGTGCCAGCAGCCCCTCCGGGGCGCTGGTCTACGAGCAGTACTTC
CASSPSGALVYEQYF
>TRBD2|TRBJ2-7|TRBV19|-|14
TGTGCCAGTAGTACCGGGGGGGGCCGCGACGAGCAGTACTTC
CASSTGGGRDEQYF
>-|TRBJ1-5|TRBV7-2|-|15
TGTGCCAGCAGCTTAGTACAGGGTTCCGATCAGCCCCAGCATTTT
CASSLVQGSDQPQHF
>TRBD1|TRBJ1-2|TRBV7-2|-|18
TGTGCCAGCAGCTTAGCACCCACTTCAGGGGGCGCAAACTATGGCTACACCTTC
CASSLAPTSGGANYGYTF
>-|TRBJ2-7|TRBV6-4|-|13
TGTGCCAGCAGTGATATCAGGCTCCACGAGCAGTACTTC
CASSDIRLHEQYF
>-|TRBJ1-5|TRBV19|-|15
TGTGCCAGTAGTATCACGGGGGAAGGCAATCAGCCCCAGCATTTT
CASSITGEGNQPQHF
>TRBD1|TRBJ2-3|TRBV15|-|14
TGTGCCACGGGAAGGACAGGAGGCACAGATACGCAGTATTTT
CATGRTGGTDTQYF
>-|TRBJ1-3|TRBV27|-|14
TGTGCCAGCAGTTTAAACAGGGCTGGAAACACCATATATTTT
CASSLNRAGNTIYF
>TRBD2|TRBJ2-7|TRBV4-2|-|14
TGTGCCAGCAGCCCGGCTAGCGGGGACTACGAGCAGTACTTC
CASSPASGDYEQYF
>TRBD1|TRBJ2-5|TRBV5-1|-|14
TGCGCCAGCAGCTTACAGGGGCCCAGGGAGACCCAGTACTTC
CASSLQGPRETQYF
>-|TRBJ2-1|TRBV6-1|-|17
TGTGCCAGCAGTGTCTCCCGACAGGGCTGGGGGGGCAATGAGCAGTTCTTC
CASSVSRQGWGGNEQFF
>TRBD1|TRBJ2-1|TRBV7-6|-|17
TGTGCCAGCAGCTTTAGATTCGGGACAGGGAACAACAATGAGCAGTTCTTC
CASSFRFGTGNNNEQFF
>-|TRBJ1-6|TRBV6-4|-|13
TGTGCCAGCAGTGACTCTAGGGGTTCACCCCTCCACTTT
CASSDSRGSPLHF
>-|TRBJ2-2|TRBV4-2|-|14
TGTGCCAGCAGCCACGAGACAGACACCGGGGAGCTGTTTTTT
CASSHETDTGELFF
>TRBD1|TRBJ1-1|TRBV13|-|16
TGTGCCAGCAGCTTCTGGACAGGGGTTTTGAACACTGAAGCTTTCTTT
CASSFWTGVLNTEAFF
>TRBD1|TRBJ1-2|TRBV7-2|-|16
TGTGCCAGCAGCTTAGAGTGGGCCAGACAGGGGTTGGGCTACACCTTC
CASSLEWARQGLGYTF
>-|TRBJ1-3|TRBV5-6|once|16
TGTGCCAGCAGCTTGGTCCTCGGAGGGACTGGAAACACCATATATTTT
CASSLVLGGTGNTIYF